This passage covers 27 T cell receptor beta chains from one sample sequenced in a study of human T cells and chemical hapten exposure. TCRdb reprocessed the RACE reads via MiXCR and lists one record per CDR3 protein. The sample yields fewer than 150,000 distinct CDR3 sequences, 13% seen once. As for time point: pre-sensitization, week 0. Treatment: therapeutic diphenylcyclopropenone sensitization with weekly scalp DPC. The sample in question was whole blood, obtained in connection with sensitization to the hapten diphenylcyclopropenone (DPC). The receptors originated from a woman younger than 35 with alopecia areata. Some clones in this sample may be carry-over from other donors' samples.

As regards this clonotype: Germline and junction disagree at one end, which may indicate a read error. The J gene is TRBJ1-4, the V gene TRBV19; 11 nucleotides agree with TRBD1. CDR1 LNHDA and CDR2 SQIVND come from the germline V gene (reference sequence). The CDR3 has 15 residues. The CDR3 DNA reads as TGTGCCAGCAGTATGGGGACAGGGGGGAATGAAAAACTGTTTTTT. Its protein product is CASSMGTGGNEKLFF.

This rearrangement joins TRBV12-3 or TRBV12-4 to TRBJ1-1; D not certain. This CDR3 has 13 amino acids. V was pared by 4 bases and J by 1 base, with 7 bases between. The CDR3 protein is CASSWAPNTEAFF. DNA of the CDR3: TGTGCCAGCAGTTGGGCTCCGAACACTGAAGCTTTCTTT.

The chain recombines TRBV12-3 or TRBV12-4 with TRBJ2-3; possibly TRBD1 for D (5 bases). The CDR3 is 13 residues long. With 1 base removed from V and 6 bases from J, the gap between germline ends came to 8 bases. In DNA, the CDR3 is TGTGCCAGCAGTTTAGGACAGAAGGATACGCAGTATTTT. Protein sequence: CASSLGQKDTQYF.

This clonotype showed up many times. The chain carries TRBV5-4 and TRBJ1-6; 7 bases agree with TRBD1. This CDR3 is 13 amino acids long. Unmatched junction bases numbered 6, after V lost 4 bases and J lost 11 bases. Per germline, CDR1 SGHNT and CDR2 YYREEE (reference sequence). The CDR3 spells CASSITGDPPLHF. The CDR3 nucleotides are TGTGCCAGCAGCATCACAGGGGACCCACCCCTCCACTTT.

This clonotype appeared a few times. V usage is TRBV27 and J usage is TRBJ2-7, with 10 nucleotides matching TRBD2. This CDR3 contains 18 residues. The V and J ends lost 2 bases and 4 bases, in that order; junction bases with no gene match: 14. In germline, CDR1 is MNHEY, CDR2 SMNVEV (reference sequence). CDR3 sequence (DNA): TGTGCCAGCAGTTTAGTAGGTCTAGCGGGGGCCAATTTGTACGAGCAGTACTTC. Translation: CASSLVGLAGANLYEQYF.

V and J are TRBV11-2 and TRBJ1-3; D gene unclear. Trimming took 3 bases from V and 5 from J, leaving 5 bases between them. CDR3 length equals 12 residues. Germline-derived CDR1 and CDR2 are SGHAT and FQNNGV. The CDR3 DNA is TGTGCCAGCAGCTTTACACGAAACACCATATATTTT. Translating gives CASSFTRNTIYF.

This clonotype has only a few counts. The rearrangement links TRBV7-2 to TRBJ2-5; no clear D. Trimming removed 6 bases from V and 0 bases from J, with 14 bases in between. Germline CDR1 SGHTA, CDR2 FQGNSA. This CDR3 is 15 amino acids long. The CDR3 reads CASRPLMANQETQYF. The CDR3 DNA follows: TGTGCCAGCAGACCTCTCATGGCGAACCAAGAGACCCAGTACTTC. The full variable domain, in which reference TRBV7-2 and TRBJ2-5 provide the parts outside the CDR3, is GAGVSQSPSNKVTEKGKDVELRCDPISGHTALYWYRQSLGQGLEFLIYFQGNSAPDKSGLPSDRFSAERTGGSVSTLTIQRTQQEDSAVYLCASRPLMANQETQYFGPGTRLLVL.

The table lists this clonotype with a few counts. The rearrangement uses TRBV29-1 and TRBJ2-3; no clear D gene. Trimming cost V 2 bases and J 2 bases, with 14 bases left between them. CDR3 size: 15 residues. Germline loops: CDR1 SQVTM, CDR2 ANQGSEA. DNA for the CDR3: TGCAGCGTTGAACCAAGAAAGAGGAACACAGATACGCAGTATTTT. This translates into CSVEPRKRNTDTQYF.

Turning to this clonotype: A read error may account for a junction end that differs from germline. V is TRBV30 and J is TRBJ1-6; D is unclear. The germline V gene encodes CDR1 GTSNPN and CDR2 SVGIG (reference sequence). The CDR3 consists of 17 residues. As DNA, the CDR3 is TGTGCCTGGTGTGTACGAAAGGGAGGTTTTGATAATTCACCCCTCCACTTT. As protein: CAWCVRKGGFDNSPLHF.

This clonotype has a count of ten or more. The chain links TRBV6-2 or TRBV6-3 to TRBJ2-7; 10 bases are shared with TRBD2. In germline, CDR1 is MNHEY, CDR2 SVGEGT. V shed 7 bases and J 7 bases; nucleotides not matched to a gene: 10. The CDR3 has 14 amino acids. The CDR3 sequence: CASTTLSGGEEQYF. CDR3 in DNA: TGTGCCAGCACCACTCTCAGCGGGGGGGAAGAGCAGTACTTC.

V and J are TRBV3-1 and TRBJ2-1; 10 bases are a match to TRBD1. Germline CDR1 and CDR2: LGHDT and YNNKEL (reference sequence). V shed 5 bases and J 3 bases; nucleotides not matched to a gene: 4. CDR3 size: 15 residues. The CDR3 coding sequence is TGTGCCAGCAGCACGACAGGGGGCGGCTACAATGAGCAGTTCTTC. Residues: CASSTTGGGYNEQFF.

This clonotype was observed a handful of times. The CDR3 DNA reads as TGTGCCAGCAGCTGGACTGAGACCCAGTACTTC. It codes for CASSWTETQYF. The V call is TRBV7-6, the J call TRBJ2-5; D possibly corresponds to TRBD2 (5 bases). Germline V gene data show CDR1 as SGHVS and CDR2 as FNYEAQ. The CDR3 is 11 residues long. Trimming left V 4 bases short and J 5 bases short, with 5 bases between.

CDR3 sequence (DNA): TGTGCCAGCAGCCTCGCGCAAACCGGGACAGTCTTAAGGGAGCAGTACTTC. Encoded protein: CASSLAQTGTVLREQYF. This chain uses TRBV12-3 or TRBV12-4 with TRBJ2-7, with TRBD1 matching 7 bases. V trimming: 6 bases; J trimming: 7 bases; junction bases outside the gene matches: 21. This CDR3 contains 17 residues.

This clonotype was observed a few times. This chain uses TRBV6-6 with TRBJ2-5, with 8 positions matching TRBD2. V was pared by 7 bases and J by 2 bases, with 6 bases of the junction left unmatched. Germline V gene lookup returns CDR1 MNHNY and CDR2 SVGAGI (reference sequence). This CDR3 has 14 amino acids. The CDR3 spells CASTTSGPQETQYF. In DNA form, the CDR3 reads TGTGCCAGCACCACTAGCGGACCTCAAGAGACCCAGTACTTC.

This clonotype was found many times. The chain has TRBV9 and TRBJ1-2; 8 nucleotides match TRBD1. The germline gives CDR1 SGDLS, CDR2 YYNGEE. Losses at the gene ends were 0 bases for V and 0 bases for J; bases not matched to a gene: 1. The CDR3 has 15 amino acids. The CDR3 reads CASSVAQGANYGYTF. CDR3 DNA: TGTGCCAGCAGCGTAGCACAGGGGGCTAACTATGGCTACACCTTC.

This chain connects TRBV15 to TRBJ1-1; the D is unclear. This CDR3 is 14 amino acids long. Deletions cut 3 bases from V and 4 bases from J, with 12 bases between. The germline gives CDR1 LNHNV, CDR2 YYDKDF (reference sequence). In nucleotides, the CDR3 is TGTGCCACCAGCAGCCTTTTGCGTTTCACTGAAGCTTTCTTT. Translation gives CATSSLLRFTEAFF.

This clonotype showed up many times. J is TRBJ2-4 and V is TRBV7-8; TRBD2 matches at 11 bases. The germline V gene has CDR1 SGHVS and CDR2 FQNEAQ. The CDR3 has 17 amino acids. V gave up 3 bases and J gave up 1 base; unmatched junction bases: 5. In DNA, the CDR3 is TGTGCCAGCAGCTTTGTAGGACTAGCGGGTGCCAAAAACATTCAGTACTTC. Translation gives CASSFVGLAGAKNIQYF.

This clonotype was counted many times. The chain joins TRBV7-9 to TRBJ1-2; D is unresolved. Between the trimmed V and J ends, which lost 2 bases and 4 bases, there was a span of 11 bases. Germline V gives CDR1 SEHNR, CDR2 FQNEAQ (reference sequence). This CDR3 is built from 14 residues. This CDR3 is CASSLRGGTYGYTF. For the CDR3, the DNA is TGTGCCAGCAGCTTACGGGGTGGAACCTATGGCTACACCTTC.

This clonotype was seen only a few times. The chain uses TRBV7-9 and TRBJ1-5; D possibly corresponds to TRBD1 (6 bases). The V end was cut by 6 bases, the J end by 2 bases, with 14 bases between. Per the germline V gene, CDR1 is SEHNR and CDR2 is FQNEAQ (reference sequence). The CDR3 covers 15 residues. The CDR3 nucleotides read TGTGCCAGCAGTTCTAGCGGGGGCGGCAATCAGCCCCAGCATTTT. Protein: CASSSSGGGNQPQHF.

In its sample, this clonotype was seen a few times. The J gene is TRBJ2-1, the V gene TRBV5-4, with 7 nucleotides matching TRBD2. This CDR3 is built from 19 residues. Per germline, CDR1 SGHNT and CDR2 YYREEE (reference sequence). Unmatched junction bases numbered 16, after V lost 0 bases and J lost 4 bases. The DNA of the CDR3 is TGTGCCAGCAGCTTGGCTTGGCGGGGGACCCAGTCCTTGTACAATGAGCAGTTCTTC. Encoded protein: CASSLAWRGTQSLYNEQFF. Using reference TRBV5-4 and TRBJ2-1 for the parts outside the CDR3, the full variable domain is ETGVTQSPTHLIKTRGQQVTLRCSSQSGHNTVSWYQQALGQGPQFIFQYYREEENGRGNFPPRFSGLQFPNYSSELNVNALELDDSALYLCASSLAWRGTQSLYNEQFFGPGTRLTVL.

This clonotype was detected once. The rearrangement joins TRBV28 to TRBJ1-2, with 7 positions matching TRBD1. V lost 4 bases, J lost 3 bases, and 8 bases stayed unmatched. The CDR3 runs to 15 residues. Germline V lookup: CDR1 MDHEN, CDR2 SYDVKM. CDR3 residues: CASSSHSGTDYGYTF. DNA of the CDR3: TGTGCCAGCAGTTCGCACTCCGGGACAGACTATGGCTACACCTTC.

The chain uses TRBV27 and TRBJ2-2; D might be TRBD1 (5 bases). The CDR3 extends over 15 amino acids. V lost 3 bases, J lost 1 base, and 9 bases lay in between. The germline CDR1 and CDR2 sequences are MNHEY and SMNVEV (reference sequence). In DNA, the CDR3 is TGTGCCAGCAGTTTGGACACCATGAACACCGGGGAGCTGTTTTTT. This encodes CASSLDTMNTGELFF.

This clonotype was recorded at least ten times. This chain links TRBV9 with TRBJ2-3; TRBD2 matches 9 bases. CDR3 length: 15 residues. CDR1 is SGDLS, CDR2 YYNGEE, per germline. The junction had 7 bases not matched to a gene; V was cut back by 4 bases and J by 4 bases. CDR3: CASSTRRGGADTQYF. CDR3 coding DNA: TGTGCCAGCAGCACCCGGCGGGGGGGAGCAGATACGCAGTATTTT.

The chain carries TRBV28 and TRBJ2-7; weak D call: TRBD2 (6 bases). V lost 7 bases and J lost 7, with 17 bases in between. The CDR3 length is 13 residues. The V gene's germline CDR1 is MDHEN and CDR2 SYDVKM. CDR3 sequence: CASTHGGSGEQYF. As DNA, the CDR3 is TGTGCCAGCACCCATGGGGGGTCGGGGGAGCAGTACTTC.

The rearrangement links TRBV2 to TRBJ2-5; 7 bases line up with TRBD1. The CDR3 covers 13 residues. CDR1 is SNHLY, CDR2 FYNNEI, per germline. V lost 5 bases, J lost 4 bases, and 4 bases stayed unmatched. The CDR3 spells CASSQGDRETQYF. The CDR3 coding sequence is TGTGCCAGCAGTCAAGGGGACAGAGAGACCCAGTACTTC. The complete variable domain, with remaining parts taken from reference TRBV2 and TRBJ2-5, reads EPEVTQTPSHQVTQMGQEVILRCVPISNHLYFYWYRQILGQKVEFLVSFYNNEISEKSEIFDDQFSVERPDGSNFTLKIRSTKLEDSAMYFCASSQGDRETQYFGPGTRLLVL.

In DNA form, the CDR3 reads TGTGCCAGCAGTTCTGGGCGACCCACAGATACGCAGTATTTT. It is translated as CASSSGRPTDTQYF. The chain employs TRBV6-5 and TRBJ2-3, with unresolved D. CDR3 length: 14 amino acids. V was clipped by 4 bases and J by 2 bases, with 10 bases between them. Germline CDR1 is MNHEY and CDR2 is SVGAGI.

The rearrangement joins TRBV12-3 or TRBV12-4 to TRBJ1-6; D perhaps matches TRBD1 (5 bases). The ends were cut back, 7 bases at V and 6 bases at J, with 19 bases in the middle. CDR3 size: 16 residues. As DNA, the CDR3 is TGTGCCAGCACCCGGGGCAGTCTCCTGGGTAATTCACCCCTCCACTTT. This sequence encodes CASTRGSLLGNSPLHF.